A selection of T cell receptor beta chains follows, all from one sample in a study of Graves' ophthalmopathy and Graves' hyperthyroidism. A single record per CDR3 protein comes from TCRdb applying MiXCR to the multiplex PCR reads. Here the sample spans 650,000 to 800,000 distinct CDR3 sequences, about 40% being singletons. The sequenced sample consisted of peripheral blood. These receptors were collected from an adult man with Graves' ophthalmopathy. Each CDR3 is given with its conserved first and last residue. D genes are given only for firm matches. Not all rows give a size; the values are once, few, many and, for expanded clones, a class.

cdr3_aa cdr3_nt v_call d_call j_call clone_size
CASSLAIPESGFHEQYF TGCGCCAGCAGCTTGGCCATCCCGGAAAGTGGATTCCACGAGCAGTACTTC TRBV5-1 . TRBJ2-7 few
CASSQEWGEGNQPQHF TGCGCCAGCAGCCAAGAATGGGGAGAGGGCAATCAGCCCCAGCATTTT TRBV7-9 . TRBJ1-5 .
CSAATGTGEGYTF TGCAGCGCCGCCACCGGGACAGGGGAAGGCTACACCTTC TRBV29-1 TRBD1 TRBJ1-2 .
CATSRTTGGTGELFF TGTGCCACCAGCAGAACGACAGGGGGCACCGGGGAGCTGTTTTTT TRBV15 TRBD1 TRBJ2-2 many
CAIQGSYEQYF TGTGCCATCCAAGGTTCCTACGAGCAGTACTTC TRBV10-3 . TRBJ2-7 many
CATSEGTGNEQYF TGTGCCACCAGTGAAGGGACAGGGAACGAGCAGTACTTC TRBV24-1 TRBD1 TRBJ2-7 many
CASSIGVGEETQYF TGTGCCAGTAGTATAGGGGTGGGGGAAGAGACCCAGTACTTC TRBV19 . TRBJ2-5 .
CASSFWGAGNTIYF TGTGCCAGCAGCTTTTGGGGGGCGGGAAACACCATATATTTT TRBV7-2 . TRBJ1-3 .
CASSLRDSTDTQYF TGTGCCAGCAGCCTCCGGGATAGCACAGATACGCAGTATTTT TRBV7-9 . TRBJ2-3 once
CASRRSGFSTDTQYF TGTGCCAGCAGAAGAAGCGGGTTCAGCACAGATACGCAGTATTTT TRBV2 . TRBJ2-3 .
CASSGGKGASNQPQHF TGTGCCAGTAGTGGGGGAAAGGGGGCCAGCAATCAGCCCCAGCATTTT TRBV19 TRBD1 TRBJ1-5 many
CASSHRWEVEEKLFF TGTGCCAGCAGCCACCGGTGGGAGGTCGAGGAAAAACTGTTTTTT TRBV7-8 . TRBJ1-4 .
CASSQGTQGPYEQYF TGTGCCAGCAGCCAAGGGACCCAAGGGCCCTACGAGCAGTACTTC TRBV14 . TRBJ2-7 many
CASSLGGDRTYEQYF TGTGCCAGCAGCTTAGGGGGGGACAGGACCTACGAGCAGTACTTC TRBV7-2 TRBD1 TRBJ2-7 .
CASSLVVGGSEVGYTF TGTGCCAGCAGTTTAGTGGTGGGGGGGTCGGAGGTTGGCTACACCTTC TRBV12-3/TRBV12-4 . TRBJ1-2 .
CASSRRLGYTEAFF TGTGCCAGCAGCCGACGACTAGGGTACACTGAAGCTTTCTTT TRBV7-2 . TRBJ1-1 .
CASSYSFSYGYTF TGTGCCAGCAGTTACTCGTTCTCCTATGGCTACACCTTC TRBV6-6 . TRBJ1-2 many
CASSLGTAHNEKLFF TGTGCCAGCAGCTTGGGGACAGCTCATAATGAAAAACTGTTTTTT TRBV7-9 TRBD1 TRBJ1-4 few
CATSRDEGLAGSATNEKLFF TGTGCCACCAGCAGAGATGAGGGACTAGCGGGATCAGCAACTAATGAAAAACTGTTTTTT TRBV15 . TRBJ1-4 .
CASSPPFRVANTEAFF TGTGCCAGCTCACCACCTTTCAGGGTCGCGAACACTGAAGCTTTCTTT TRBV10-3 . TRBJ1-1 few
CASSFVGTGGYEQYF TGTGCCAGCAGTTTTGTGGGAACAGGGGGCTACGAGCAGTACTTC TRBV12-3/TRBV12-4 TRBD1 TRBJ2-7 many
CASGSSLTGRDYQPQHF TGTGCTAGTGGCTCCTCGCTCACGGGGAGGGACTACCAGCCCCAGCATTTT TRBV12-5 . TRBJ1-5 .
CASNNAPGNVRETQYF TGTGCCAGCAACAATGCCCCGGGGAATGTGCGAGAGACCCAGTACTTC TRBV27 . TRBJ2-5 few
CASSVTRSGGNGEQYF TGTGCCAGCAGCGTTACCCGCAGCGGGGGGAACGGTGAGCAGTACTTC TRBV7-2 TRBD2 TRBJ2-7 many
CASSSPGQGVHEQYF TGTGCCAGCAGCAGCCCGGGACAGGGCGTCCACGAGCAGTACTTC TRBV12-3/TRBV12-4 TRBD1 TRBJ2-7 many
CSASPGRLFF TGCAGTGCTAGCCCAGGCCGACTGTTTTTT TRBV20-1 . TRBJ1-4 .
CASSPRGKETQYF TGCGCCAGCAGCCCGAGAGGGAAAGAGACCCAGTACTTC TRBV4-1 . TRBJ2-5 many
CAISALGGAGNTEAFF TGTGCCATCAGCGCGCTCGGGGGCGCAGGGAACACTGAAGCTTTCTTT TRBV10-3 . TRBJ1-1 .
CSVEKQGYVLTF TGCAGCGTTGAGAAACAGGGGTACGTCCTGACTTTC TRBV29-1 TRBD1 TRBJ2-6 .
CASSLRAARTEAFF TGTGCCAGCAGCTTACGAGCCGCCAGAACTGAAGCTTTCTTT TRBV7-8 . TRBJ1-1 .
CASSPRTGYEQYF TGTGCCAGCAGTCCACGGACGGGCTACGAGCAGTACTTC TRBV7-2 . TRBJ2-7 many
CASSTQAWTGNTGELFF TGTGCCAGCAGCACCCAGGCGTGGACTGGAAACACCGGGGAGCTGTTTTTT TRBV5-5 . TRBJ2-2 .
CASSQDLGTGGTGELFF TGTGCCAGCAGCCAAGATCTGGGGACAGGCGGTACCGGGGAGCTGTTTTTT TRBV2 TRBD1 TRBJ2-2 .
CASSLYPSGSTGELFF TGCGCCAGCAGCTTGTACCCTAGCGGGAGTACCGGGGAGCTGTTTTTT TRBV5-1 TRBD2 TRBJ2-2 .